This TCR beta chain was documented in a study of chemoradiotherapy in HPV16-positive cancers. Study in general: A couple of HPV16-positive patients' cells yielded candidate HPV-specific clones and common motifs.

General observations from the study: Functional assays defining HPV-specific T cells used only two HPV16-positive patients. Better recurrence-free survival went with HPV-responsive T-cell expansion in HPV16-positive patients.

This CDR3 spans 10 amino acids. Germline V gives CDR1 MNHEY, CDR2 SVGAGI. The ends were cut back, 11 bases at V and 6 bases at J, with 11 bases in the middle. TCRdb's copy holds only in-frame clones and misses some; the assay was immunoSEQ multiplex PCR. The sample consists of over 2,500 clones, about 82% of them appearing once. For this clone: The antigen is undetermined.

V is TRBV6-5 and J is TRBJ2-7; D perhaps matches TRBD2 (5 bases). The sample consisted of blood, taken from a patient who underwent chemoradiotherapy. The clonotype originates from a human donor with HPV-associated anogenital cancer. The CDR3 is CASARGEQYV. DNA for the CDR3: TGTGCCTCGGCACGGGGCGAGCAGTACGTC.